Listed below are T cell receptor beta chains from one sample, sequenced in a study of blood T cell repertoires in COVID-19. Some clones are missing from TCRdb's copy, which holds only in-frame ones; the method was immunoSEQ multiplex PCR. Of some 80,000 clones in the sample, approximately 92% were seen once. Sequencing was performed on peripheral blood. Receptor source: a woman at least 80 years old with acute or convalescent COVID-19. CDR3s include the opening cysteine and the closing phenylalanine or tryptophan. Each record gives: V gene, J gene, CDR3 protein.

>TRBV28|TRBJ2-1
CASSHNIKGVWGNEQFF
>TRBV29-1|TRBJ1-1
CSIKGTEAFF
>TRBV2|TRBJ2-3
CASSEWPPGQGASDTQYF
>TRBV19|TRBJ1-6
CASSSGQGRSSPLHF
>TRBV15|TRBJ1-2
CATSRDPDRNYGYTF
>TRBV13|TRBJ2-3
CASSGGQGSSSTDTQYF
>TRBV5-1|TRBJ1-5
CASSSSGGRQPQHF
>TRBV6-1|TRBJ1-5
CASSEVMTGVNQPQHF
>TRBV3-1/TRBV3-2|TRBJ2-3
CASSQEWRGGRPDTQYF
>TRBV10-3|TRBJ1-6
CAASNNRGDNSPLHF
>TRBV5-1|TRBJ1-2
CASSFSTFTGLSYGYTF
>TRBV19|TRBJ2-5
CASRKTDSETQYF
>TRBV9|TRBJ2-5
CASSGTGFGETQYF
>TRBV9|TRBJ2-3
CASSLTGGSTDTQYF
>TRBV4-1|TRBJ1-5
CASSQTLSQPQHF
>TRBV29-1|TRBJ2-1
CSVGRGLRYNEQFF
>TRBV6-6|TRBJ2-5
CASSYSGGTQETQYF
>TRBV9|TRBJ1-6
CASSAGTGDSPLHF